Below, 16 T cell receptor beta chains from the same sample are listed, as sequenced in a study of blood T cell repertoires in COVID-19. The repertoire was sequenced with immunoSEQ multiplex PCR; TCRdb's copy has only in-frame clones and lacks some. The profile shows more than 55,000 clones, over 60% of them singletons. The sequenced sample was peripheral blood. These receptors originate from a woman between 45 and 65 years old with active or convalescent COVID-19.

This rearrangement joins TRBV7-3 to TRBJ1-4, with a tentative D call TRBD1 (6 bases). V was pared by 0 bases and J by 6 bases, with 11 bases between. The CDR3 loop spans 15 amino acids. Germline CDR1 and CDR2: SGHTA and FQGTGA. In DNA form, the CDR3 reads TGTGCCAGCAGCTTAACCTCGGGGGGCCATGAAAAACTGTTTTTT. The encoded protein is CASSLTSGGHEKLFF.

This clone was seen just once. The J gene is TRBJ2-7, the V gene TRBV5-4, with TRBD1 identical over 8 bases. V dropped 5 bases and J dropped 2; count of bases not matched to a gene: 6. Per germline, CDR1 SGHNT and CDR2 YYREEE (reference sequence). This CDR3 is 14 amino acids long. The CDR3 DNA sequence: TGTGCCAGCAGAGTAACAGGGGGTCCCTACGAGCAGTACTTC. This encodes CASRVTGGPYEQYF.

The V gene is TRBV6-5, the J gene TRBJ1-5; possible D gene TRBD1, 5 bases. Germline values: CDR1 MNHEY, CDR2 SVGAGI. This CDR3 has 14 amino acids. Trimming took 6 bases from V and 6 from J, leaving 15 bases between them. This CDR3 is CASRPGGTSQPQHF. CDR3 DNA: TGTGCCAGCAGACCTGGGGGGACGAGTCAGCCCCAGCATTTT.

This clone was detected a few times. CDR3 sequence: CASSQETSFGGKYF. The CDR3 bases are TGCGCCAGCAGCCAAGAAACTAGCTTTGGGGGGAAGTACTTC. The chain joins TRBV4-1 to TRBJ2-7, with D perhaps TRBD2 (6 bases). The CDR3 loop spans 14 amino acids. Deletions cut 0 bases from V and 11 bases from J, with 17 bases between. Germline lookup yields CDR1 MGHRA and CDR2 YSYEKL.

The J gene is TRBJ1-2, the V gene TRBV5-1; 10 positions agree with TRBD1. V shed 4 bases, J shed 7 bases, and the junction held 13 bases outside the gene matches. Per the germline V gene, CDR1 is SGHRS and CDR2 is YFSETQ. This CDR3 has 16 amino acids. The CDR3 DNA reads TGCGCCAGCAGCCCGACAGGGGGCTCGCTCGGAGTTGGCTACACCTTC. Residues: CASSPTGGSLGVGYTF.

CDR3 in amino acids: CASSEGLRTDTQYF. The CDR3 DNA follows: TGTGCCAGCAGTGAGGGACTCCGCACAGATACGCAGTATTTT. The chain recombines TRBV2 with TRBJ2-3; weak D call: TRBD2 (6 bases). Germline CDR1 and CDR2: SNHLY and FYNNEI. The CDR3 runs to 14 residues. Trimming cost V 3 bases and J 1 base, with 8 bases left between them.

The genes are TRBV9 and TRBJ2-5; no clear D. Germline assignment: CDR1 SGDLS and CDR2 YYNGEE. The CDR3 is 14 residues long. With 1 base removed from V and 4 bases from J, the gap between germline ends came to 11 bases. CDR3 in DNA: TGTGCCAGCAGCGTAACGCCCGGTGCAGAGACCCAGTACTTC. It codes for CASSVTPGAETQYF.

The J gene is TRBJ2-1, the V gene TRBV21-1; the D call in the table, TRBD2, was not verified against the DNA. TRBV21-1 is a pseudogene locus. The CDR3 length is 21 residues. The CDR3 protein is CASSQAGLVGYAQSSYNEQFF. CDR3 DNA sequence: TGTGCCAGCAGTCAAGCGGGACTAGTAGGGTATGCCCAGAGCTCCTACAATGAGCAGTTCTTC.

The V and J genes are TRBV5-4 and TRBJ2-5; D is undetermined. The CDR3 runs to 13 residues. Per the germline V gene, CDR1 is SGHNT and CDR2 is YYREEE (reference sequence). Trimming left V 3 bases short and J 2 bases short, with 8 bases between. The CDR3 here is CASSSGRQETQYF. CDR3 in DNA: TGTGCCAGCAGCTCCGGCAGGCAAGAGACCCAGTACTTC.

V is TRBV6-5 and J is TRBJ1-2; 9 positions agree with TRBD1. The CDR3 runs to 15 residues. Germline CDR1 MNHEY, CDR2 SVGAGI. Losses at the gene ends were 4 bases for V and 8 bases for J; bases not matched to a gene: 11. The DNA of the CDR3 is TGTGCCAGCAGTTTGGGTTGGACAGGGGTAGGGGGCTACACCTTC. This codes for CASSLGWTGVGGYTF.

The rearrangement joins TRBV11-2 to TRBJ1-3, with D perhaps TRBD1 (6 bases). Trimming took off 3 bases at V and 2 bases at J, with 14 bases between the two ends. This CDR3 is built from 16 residues. CDR1 SGHAT and CDR2 FQNNGV come from the germline V gene. The CDR3: CASSFGRGSAGNTIYF. The DNA of the CDR3 is TGTGCCAGCAGCTTCGGCAGGGGAAGTGCTGGAAACACCATATATTTT.

The chain has TRBV7-8 and TRBJ1-4; 8 bases align to TRBD1. V shed 5 bases, J shed 3 bases, and the junction held 8 bases outside the gene matches. There are 16 residues in the CDR3. Germline CDR1 SGHVS, CDR2 FQNEAQ. CDR3 sequence reads: CASSTHRGAANEKLFF. The CDR3 DNA follows: TGTGCCAGCAGCACCCACAGGGGGGCGGCTAATGAAAAACTGTTTTTT.

The rearrangement joins TRBV19 to TRBJ1-5; TRBD1 matches at 7 bases. V was clipped by 6 bases and J by 4 bases; unmatched bases: 6. There are 14 residues in the CDR3. The germline CDR1 and CDR2 sequences are LNHDA and SQIVND (reference sequence). The CDR3 sequence: CASSVTGFNQPQHF. The CDR3 nucleotides read TGTGCCAGTAGCGTGACAGGGTTTAATCAGCCCCAGCATTTT.

This clone was seen just once. The rearrangement uses TRBV5-6 and TRBJ2-3, with 11 bases fitting TRBD2. The CDR3 loop spans 16 amino acids. Germline assignment: CDR1 SGHDT and CDR2 YYEEEE. The V gene end was trimmed by 4 bases and the J gene end by 0 bases; junction bases not matched to a gene: 4. The CDR3 region has the DNA TGTGCCAGCAGCCGAAGACTAGCGGGGAGCACAGATACGCAGTATTTT. Its protein is CASSRRLAGSTDTQYF.

This clone occurred once. The J gene is TRBJ2-1, the V gene TRBV24-1; 15 bases map to TRBD2. J gave up 4 bases and V 3 bases, and 3 bases lay outside the gene matches. The CDR3 extends over 17 amino acids. Germline V CDR1 and CDR2: KGHDR, SFDVKD. The CDR3 DNA is TGTGCCACCAGTGATGGGACTAGCGGGAGGTCTTACAATGAGCAGTTCTTC. As protein: CATSDGTSGRSYNEQFF.

J is TRBJ1-2 and V is TRBV6-5, with TRBD1 matching over 9 bases. Losses at the gene ends were 5 bases for V and 8 bases for J; bases not matched to a gene: 3. The CDR3 consists of 12 residues. Germline loops: CDR1 MNHEY, CDR2 SVGAGI. The CDR3 here is CASSTGGQGYTF. CDR3 nucleotide sequence: TGTGCCAGCAGTACAGGGGGCCAAGGCTACACCTTC.